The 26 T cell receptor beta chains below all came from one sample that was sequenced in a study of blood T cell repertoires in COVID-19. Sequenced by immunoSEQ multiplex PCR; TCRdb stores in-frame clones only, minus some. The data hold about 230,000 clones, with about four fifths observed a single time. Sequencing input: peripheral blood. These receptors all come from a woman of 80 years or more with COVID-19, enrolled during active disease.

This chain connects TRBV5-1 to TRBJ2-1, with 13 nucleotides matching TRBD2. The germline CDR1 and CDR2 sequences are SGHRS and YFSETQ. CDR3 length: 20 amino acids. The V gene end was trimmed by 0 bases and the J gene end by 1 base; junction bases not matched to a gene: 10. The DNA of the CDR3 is TGCGCCAGCAGCTTGGCCGGGACTGGGGGACTAGCGGGGTCCTACAATGAGCAGTTCTTC. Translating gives CASSLAGTGGLAGSYNEQFF.

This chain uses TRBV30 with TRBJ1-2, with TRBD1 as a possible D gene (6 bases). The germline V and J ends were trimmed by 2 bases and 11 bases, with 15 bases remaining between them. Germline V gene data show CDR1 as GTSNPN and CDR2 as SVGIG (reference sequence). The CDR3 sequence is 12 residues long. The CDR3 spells CAWSPATGNYTF. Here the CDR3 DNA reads TGTGCCTGGAGTCCCGCTACAGGGAATTACACCTTC.

The CDR3 sequence is CASSYGQALSNYGYTF. DNA of the CDR3: TGTGCCAGCAGTTACGGGCAGGCCCTTTCAAACTATGGCTACACCTTC. This sequence joins TRBV6-2 or TRBV6-3 and TRBJ1-2, with unresolved D. The germline V gene encodes CDR1 MNHEY and CDR2 SVGEGT. V dropped 2 bases and J dropped 2 bases, with 15 bases sitting between them. CDR3 size: 16 residues.

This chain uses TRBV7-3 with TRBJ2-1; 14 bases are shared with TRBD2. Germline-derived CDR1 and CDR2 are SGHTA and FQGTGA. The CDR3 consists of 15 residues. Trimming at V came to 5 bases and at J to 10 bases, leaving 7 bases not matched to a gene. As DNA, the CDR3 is TGTGCCAGCAGCCTGACTAGCGGGAGGGCCGGGGAGCAGTTCTTC. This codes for CASSLTSGRAGEQFF.

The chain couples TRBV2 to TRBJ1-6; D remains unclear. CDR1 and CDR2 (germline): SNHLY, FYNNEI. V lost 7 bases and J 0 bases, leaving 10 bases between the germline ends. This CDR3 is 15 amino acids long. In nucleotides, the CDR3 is TGTGCCAGCAAGGCGGTCAGCTCCTATAATTCACCCCTCCACTTT. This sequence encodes CASKAVSSYNSPLHF.

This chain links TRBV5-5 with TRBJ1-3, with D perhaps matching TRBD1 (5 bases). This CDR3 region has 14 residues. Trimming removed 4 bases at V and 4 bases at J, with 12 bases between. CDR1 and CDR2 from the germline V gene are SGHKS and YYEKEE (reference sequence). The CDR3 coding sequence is TGTGCCAGCAGCCTGAGCGGGGGAGGAAACACCATATATTTT. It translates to CASSLSGGGNTIYF.

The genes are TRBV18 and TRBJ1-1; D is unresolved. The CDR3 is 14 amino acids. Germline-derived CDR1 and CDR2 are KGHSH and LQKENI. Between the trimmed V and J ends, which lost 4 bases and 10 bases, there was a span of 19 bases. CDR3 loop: CASSLSDEASGAFF. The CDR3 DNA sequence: TGTGCCAGCTCACTATCGGACGAGGCTAGCGGAGCTTTCTTT.

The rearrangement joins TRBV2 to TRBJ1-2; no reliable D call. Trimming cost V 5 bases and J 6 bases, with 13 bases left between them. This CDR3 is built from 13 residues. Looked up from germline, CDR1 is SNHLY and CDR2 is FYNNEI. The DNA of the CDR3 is TGTGCCAGCAGTACCGTAAGAGGCCATGGCTACACCTTC. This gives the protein CASSTVRGHGYTF.

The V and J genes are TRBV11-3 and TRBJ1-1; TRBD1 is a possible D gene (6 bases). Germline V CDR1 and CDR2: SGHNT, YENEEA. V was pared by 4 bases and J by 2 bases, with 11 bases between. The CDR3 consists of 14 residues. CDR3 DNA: TGTGCCAGCAGCTCGCAGGGGAGCAACACTGAAGCTTTCTTT. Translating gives CASSSQGSNTEAFF. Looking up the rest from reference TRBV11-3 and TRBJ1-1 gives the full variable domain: EAGVVQSPRYKIIEKKQPVAFWCNPISGHNTLYWYLQNLGQGPELLIRYENEEAVDDSQLPKDRFSAERLKGVDSTLKIQPAELGDSAVYLCASSSQGSNTEAFFGQGTRLTVV.

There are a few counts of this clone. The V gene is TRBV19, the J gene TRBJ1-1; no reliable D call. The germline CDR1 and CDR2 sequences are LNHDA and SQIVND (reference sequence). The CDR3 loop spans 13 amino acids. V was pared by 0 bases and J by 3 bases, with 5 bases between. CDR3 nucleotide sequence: TGTGCCAGTAGTATAGACGGGGACACTGAAGCTTTCTTT. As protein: CASSIDGDTEAFF. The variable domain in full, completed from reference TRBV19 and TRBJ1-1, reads DGGITQSPKYLFRKEGQNVTLSCEQNLNHDAMYWYRQDPGQGLRLIYYSQIVNDFQKGDIAEGYSVSREKKESFPLTVTSAQKNPTAFYLCASSIDGDTEAFFGQGTRLTVV.

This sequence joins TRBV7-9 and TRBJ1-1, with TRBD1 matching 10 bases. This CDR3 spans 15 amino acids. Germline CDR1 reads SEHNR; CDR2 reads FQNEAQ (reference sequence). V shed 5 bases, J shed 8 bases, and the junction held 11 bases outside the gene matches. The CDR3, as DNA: TGTGCCAGCAGCCCAGACAGGGGGCGCGGGCCCGAAGCTTTCTTT. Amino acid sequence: CASSPDRGRGPEAFF.

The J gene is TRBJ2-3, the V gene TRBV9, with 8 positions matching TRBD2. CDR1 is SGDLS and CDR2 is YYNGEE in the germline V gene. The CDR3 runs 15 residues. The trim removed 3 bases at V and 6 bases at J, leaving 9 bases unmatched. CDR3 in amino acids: CASSAPGGEWDTQYF. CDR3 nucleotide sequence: TGTGCCAGCAGCGCCCCGGGGGGGGAGTGGGATACGCAGTATTTT.

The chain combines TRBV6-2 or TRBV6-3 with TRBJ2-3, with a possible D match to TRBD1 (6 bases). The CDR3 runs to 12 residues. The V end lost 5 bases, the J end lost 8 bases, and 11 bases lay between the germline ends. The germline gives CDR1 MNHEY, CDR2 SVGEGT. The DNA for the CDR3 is TGTGCCAGCAGTCTCCGAGGGGGTACGCAGTATTTT. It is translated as CASSLRGGTQYF.

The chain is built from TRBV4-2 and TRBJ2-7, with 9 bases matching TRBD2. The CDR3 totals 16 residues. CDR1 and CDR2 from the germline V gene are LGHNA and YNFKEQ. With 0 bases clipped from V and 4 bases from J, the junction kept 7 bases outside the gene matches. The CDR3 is CASSQDGGLASYEQYF. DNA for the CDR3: TGTGCCAGCAGCCAAGACGGGGGACTAGCATCATACGAGCAGTACTTC.

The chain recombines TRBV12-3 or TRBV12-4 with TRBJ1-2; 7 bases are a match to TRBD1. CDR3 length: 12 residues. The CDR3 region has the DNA TGTGCTACTCGGGAGGGGGCAGGGGGCTACACCTTC. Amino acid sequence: CATREGAGGYTF.

CDR3 nucleotide sequence: TGTGCCAGCAGCTTAGAGAGGAGGACAGAGACCCAGTACTTC. Its protein is CASSLERRTETQYF. V gene TRBV7-2 combines with J gene TRBJ2-5, with a tentative D call TRBD2 (5 bases). Trimming removed 1 base at V and 4 bases at J, with 10 bases between. CDR1 and CDR2 (germline): SGHTA, FQGNSA. This CDR3 is 14 amino acids long.

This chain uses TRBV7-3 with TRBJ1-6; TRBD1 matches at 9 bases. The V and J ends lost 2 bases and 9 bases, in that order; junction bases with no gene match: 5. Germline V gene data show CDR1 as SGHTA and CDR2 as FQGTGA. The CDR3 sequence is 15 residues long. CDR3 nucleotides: TGTGCCAGCAGCTTAGACGGGACAGGGTTTTCACCCCTCCACTTT. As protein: CASSLDGTGFSPLHF.

CDR3 amino acids: CASSLFQGGIQPQHF. For the CDR3, the DNA is TGTGCCAGCAGCTTATTCCAGGGGGGCATTCAGCCCCAGCATTTT. This chain connects TRBV7-2 to TRBJ1-5, with TRBD1 matching 7 bases. This CDR3 is 15 amino acids long. J gave up 6 bases and V 2 bases, and 7 bases lay outside the gene matches. Per the germline V gene, CDR1 is SGHTA and CDR2 is FQGNSA.

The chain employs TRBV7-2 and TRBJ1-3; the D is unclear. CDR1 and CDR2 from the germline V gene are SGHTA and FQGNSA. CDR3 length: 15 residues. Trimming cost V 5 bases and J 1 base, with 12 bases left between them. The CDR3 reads CASSPRQFSGNTIYF. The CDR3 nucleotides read TGTGCCAGCAGCCCTCGCCAGTTTTCTGGAAACACCATATATTTT.

This CDR3 is CASSLGGFGEKLFF. CDR3 coding DNA: TGTGCCAGCAGCTTAGGGGGCTTTGGGGAAAAACTGTTTTTT. This chain joins TRBV7-2 and TRBJ1-4; weak D call: TRBD1 (5 bases). Looked up from germline, CDR1 is SGHTA and CDR2 is FQGNSA. This CDR3 is built from 14 residues. V was clipped by 1 base and J by 8 bases, with 11 bases between them.

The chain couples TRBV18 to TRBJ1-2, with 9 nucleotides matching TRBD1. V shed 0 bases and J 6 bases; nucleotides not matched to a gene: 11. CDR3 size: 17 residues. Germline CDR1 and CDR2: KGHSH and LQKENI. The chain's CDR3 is CASSPPQGQGGRDGYTF. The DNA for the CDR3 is TGTGCCAGCTCACCACCTCAGGGACAGGGAGGGAGAGATGGCTACACCTTC.

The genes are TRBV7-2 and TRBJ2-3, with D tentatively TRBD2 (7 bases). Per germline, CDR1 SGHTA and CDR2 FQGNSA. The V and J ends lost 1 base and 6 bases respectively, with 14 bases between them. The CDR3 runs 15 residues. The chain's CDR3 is CASSLEGGKADTQYF. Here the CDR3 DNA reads TGTGCCAGCAGCTTAGAGGGGGGGAAGGCGGATACGCAGTATTTT. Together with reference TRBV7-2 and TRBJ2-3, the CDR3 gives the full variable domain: GAGVSQSPSNKVTEKGKDVELRCDPISGHTALYWYRQSLGQGLEFLIYFQGNSAPDKSGLPSDRFSAERTGGSVSTLTIQRTQQEDSAVYLCASSLEGGKADTQYFGPGTRLTVL.

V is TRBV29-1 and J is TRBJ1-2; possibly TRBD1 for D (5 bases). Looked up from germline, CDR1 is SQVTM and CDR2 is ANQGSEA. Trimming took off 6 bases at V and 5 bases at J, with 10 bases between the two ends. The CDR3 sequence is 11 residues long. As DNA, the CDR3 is TGCAGCGTCACCGACAGTTATGGCTACACCTTC. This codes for CSVTDSYGYTF.

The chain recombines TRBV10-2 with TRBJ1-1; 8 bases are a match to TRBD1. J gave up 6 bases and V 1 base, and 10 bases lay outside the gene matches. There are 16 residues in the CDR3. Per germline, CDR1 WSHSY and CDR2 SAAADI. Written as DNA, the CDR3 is TGCGCCAGCAGTGAGTACCCCACAGGGGGGACTTCTGAAGCTTTCTTT. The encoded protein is CASSEYPTGGTSEAFF.

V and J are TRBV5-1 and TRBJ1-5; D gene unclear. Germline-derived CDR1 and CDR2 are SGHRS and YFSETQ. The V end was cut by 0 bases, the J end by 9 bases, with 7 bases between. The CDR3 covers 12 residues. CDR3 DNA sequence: TGCGCCAGCAGCTTGGCCGGGTGGCCCCAGCATTTT. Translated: CASSLAGWPQHF.

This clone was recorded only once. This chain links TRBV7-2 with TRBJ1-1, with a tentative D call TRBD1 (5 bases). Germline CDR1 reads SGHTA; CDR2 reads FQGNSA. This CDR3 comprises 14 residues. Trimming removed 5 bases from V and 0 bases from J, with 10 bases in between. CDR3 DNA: TGTGCCAGCAGCCACGGCAGGGTGAACACTGAAGCTTTCTTT. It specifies CASSHGRVNTEAFF.